These 31 T cell receptor beta chains were all obtained from the same sample, sequenced in a study of CD8+ T cells in alopecia areata. The pooled cutaneous lymph node cells were sorted using several markers (CD4, CD8alpha, NKG2D, NKG2ACE and others). Extracted from the samples, RNA was reverse transcribed into cDNA to serve as the sequencing template. Clones were sequenced by immunoSEQ multiplex PCR, and TCRdb holds only the in-frame ones, with some missing. The sample shows 200,000 to 300,000 clones, none of them appearing just once. Sequenced sample: CD4+ T cells sorted from a lymph node. The receptors here all came from a C3H/HeJ mouse with alopecia areata. Strain haplotype at MHC: H2-k.

On this clone itself: Mouse gene names and germline throughout. The read terminates 4 residues before the CDR3 end, so the remaining end is supplied by the germline J gene. The rearrangement links TRBV13-1 to TRBJ2-3; 12 bases fit TRBD2. After removal of 5 bases from V and 2 bases from J, the junction contained 3 bases not matched to a gene. Per the germline V gene, CDR1 is NSHNY and CDR2 is SYGAGN. This CDR3 comprises 15 residues. CDR3 amino acids: CASRTGGALAETLYF. The covered CDR3 bases are TGTGCCAGCAGGACTGGGGGGGCGCTTGCAGAA.

This clone occurred a few times. Gene and germline names: mouse. From the germline J gene comes the end of the CDR3, since the read stops 3 residues before it. The V and J genes are TRBV1 and TRBJ1-6; TRBD1 matches at 9 bases. TRBJ1-6 counts as an open reading frame of uncertain function. In germline, CDR1 is NSQYPW, CDR2 LRSPGD (reference sequence). The CDR3 covers 18 residues. V shed 3 bases and J 0 bases; nucleotides not matched to a gene: 6. The DNA read from the CDR3 is TGCACCTGCAGTGCGGCCGGGACAGGGTTTTCCTATAATTCGCCC. It encodes CTCSAAGTGFSYNSP. The whole CDR3 sequence reads CTCSAAGTGFSYNSPLYF.

This clone was counted many times. Germline and genes: mouse. The CDR3 region is CASSRGGAQSAETLYF. The CDR3 DNA, read in part, is TGTGCTAGCAGTAGGGGGGGGGCGCAAAGTGCAGAA. The chain joins TRBV17 to TRBJ2-3; 8 bases fit TRBD2. The CDR3 end is not reached by the read, which stops 4 residues before it; the germline J gene fills it in. This CDR3 spans 16 amino acids. CDR1 MNHDT and CDR2 YYDKIL come from the germline V gene. V lost 3 bases to trimming and J lost 0 bases; unmatched junction nucleotides: 5.

This clone was seen at least ten times. Gene names follow the mouse nomenclature. Read data end 4 residues before the CDR3 end; the end is taken from the germline J gene. Other DNA sequences within the sample encode an identical CDR3. V and J are TRBV1 and TRBJ2-1; 7 bases line up with TRBD1. The V segment lost 0 bases and the J segment 3 bases; nucleotides outside the gene matches: 2. The CDR3 extends over 15 amino acids. Germline V gives CDR1 NSQYPW, CDR2 LRSPGD (reference sequence). The CDR3: CTCSADTGVYAEQFF. CDR3 bases read: TGCACCTGCAGTGCAGATACAGGGGTCTATGCT.

The sample holds a few counts of this clone. Gene names are the mouse ones. Read data end 4 residues before the CDR3 end; the end is taken from the germline J gene. The chain has TRBV13-3 and TRBJ2-5, with D possibly TRBD2 on 7 matching bases. This CDR3 comprises 14 residues. CDR1 and CDR2 (germline): NNHDY, SYVADS. CDR3 loop: CASSEGGRLDTQYF. The part of the CDR3 DNA that was read is TGTGCCAGCAGTGAAGGGGGGCGCCTAGAC.

This clone has just a few counts. Mouse germline and gene names are used. The CDR3 extends 4 residues past the end of the read, so its final part is completed from the germline J gene. The chain employs TRBV13-1 and TRBJ2-3; a weak D match, TRBD2 (6 bases). Trimming cost V 5 bases and J 0 bases, with 13 bases left between them. CDR3 length: 15 amino acids. The germline gives CDR1 NSHNY, CDR2 SYGAGN. CDR3 DNA, as far as it was read: TGTGCCAGCAGCCCTGGGGCCACTAGTGCAGAA. Translated, it gives CASSPGATSAE. The full CDR3 reads CASSPGATSAETLYF.

Regarding this clone: The gene names given are mouse names. Read data end 4 residues before the CDR3 end; the end is taken from the germline J gene. V usage is TRBV31 and J usage is TRBJ2-3; TRBD2 aligns across 7 bases. The ends lost 2 bases at V and 0 bases at J; junction bases unmatched: 2. The CDR3 is 14 residues long. Germline V gene lookup returns CDR1 GKSSPN and CDR2 SITVG. Partial CDR3 DNA: TGTGCCTGGAGTTGGGGGGTTAGTGCAGAA. It encodes CAWSWGVSAE. The CDR3 in full is CAWSWGVSAETLYF. Complete variable domain (other parts from reference TRBV31 and TRBJ2-3): AQTIHQWPVAEIKAVGSPLSLGCTIKGKSSPNLYWYWQATGGTLQQLFYSITVGQVESVVQLNLSASRPKDDQFILSTEKLLLSHSGFYLCAWSWGVSAETLYFGSGTRLTVL.

This clone was found a few times. The germline and genes are mouse ones. Sequencing ends 4 residues short of the CDR3 end; the germline J gene provides the rest. At the DNA level, this CDR3 is encoded by other sequences in the same sample as well. This chain links TRBV13-1 with TRBJ2-3, with D tentatively TRBD2 (6 bases). The CDR3 is 13 amino acids. V dropped 5 bases and J dropped 1 base, with 8 bases sitting between them. Germline V lookup: CDR1 NSHNY, CDR2 SYGAGN. CDR3 DNA (partial): TGTGCCAGCAGATTGGGGGGTGCAGAA. This gives the protein CASRLGGAE. The full-length CDR3 reads as CASRLGGAETLYF.

Turning to this clone: Gene labels here are mouse ones. The read terminates 4 residues ahead of where the CDR3 ends, so the germline J gene completes it. The chain has TRBV13-2 and TRBJ2-1, with 7 bases lining up with TRBD2. CDR1 is NNHNN, CDR2 SYGAGS, per germline (reference sequence). V lost 9 bases to trimming and J lost 5 bases; unmatched junction nucleotides: 8. The CDR3 has 13 amino acids. The CDR3 is CAISGGGNAEQFF. The DNA read from the CDR3 is TGTGCCATCTCCGGGGGGGGGAATGCT.

About this clone itself: The gene symbols are mouse symbols. Coverage ceases 4 residues before the CDR3 finishes, and the germline J gene fills in the end. The V and J genes are TRBV13-1 and TRBJ2-1; 7 positions match TRBD2. The length of the CDR3 is 14 residues. Per germline, CDR1 NSHNY and CDR2 SYGAGN. V gave up 1 base and J gave up 4 bases; unmatched junction bases: 2. CDR3 amino acids: CASSDHWGYAEQFF. The part of the CDR3 DNA that was read is TGTGCCAGCAGTGATCACTGGGGATATGCT.

With regard to this clone: Mouse gene names and germline throughout. The observed sequence ends 4 residues before the CDR3 terminus, with the missing tail filled in from the germline J gene. V usage is TRBV31 and J usage is TRBJ2-2, with TRBD2 matching 7 bases. This CDR3 is built from 15 residues. Germline loops: CDR1 GKSSPN, CDR2 SITVG. The trim removed 3 bases at V and 0 bases at J, leaving 4 bases unmatched. The CDR3 reads CAWSRTGTNTGQLYF. Partial CDR3 DNA: TGTGCCTGGAGCCGGACTGGAACAAACACCGGG.

With respect to this clone: Gene names follow the mouse nomenclature. The CDR3 end falls 4 residues outside the read, so it is completed with the germline J gene. The chain recombines TRBV19 with TRBJ2-2; 8 bases fit TRBD2. The V and J ends lost 5 bases and 0 bases, in that order; junction bases with no gene match: 3. Germline values: CDR1 FNHDT, CDR2 SITEND (reference sequence). The CDR3 has 15 amino acids. CDR3 DNA, as far as it was read: TGTGCCAGCAGAAGGGGGGGGCCAAACACCGGG. This codes for CASRRGGPNTG. The whole CDR3 protein reads CASRRGGPNTGQLYF. The entire variable domain, with the rest obtained from reference TRBV19 and TRBJ2-2, is as follows: GGIITQTPKFLIGQEGQKLTLKCQQNFNHDTMYWYRQDSGKGLRLIYYSITENDLQKGDLSEGYDASREKKSSFSLTVTSAQKNEMAVFLCASRRGGPNTGQLYFGEGSKLTVL.

The sample holds a few counts of this clone. The genes are named according to mouse. The missing CDR3 end, 4 residues past where the read stops, is filled in from the germline J gene. The chain recombines TRBV14 with TRBJ2-5; 7 positions match TRBD2. Germline V CDR1 and CDR2: SGHDT, FRDEAV. The CDR3 sequence is 14 residues long. V was pared by 4 bases and J by 0 bases, with 2 bases of the junction left unmatched. The DNA read from the CDR3 is TGTGCCAGCAGTCACTGGGGTAACCAAGAC. It is translated as CASSHWGNQD. The whole CDR3 sequence is CASSHWGNQDTQYF.

Only a few counts were recorded for this clone. A read error may explain this, as a much larger clone is one base away. Gene names and germline match the mouse. The read ends 4 residues before the CDR3 terminus; that terminus is restored from the germline J gene. This sample also contains other DNA sequences that code for the same CDR3. The chain employs TRBV19 and TRBJ1-1; TRBD1 matches 9 bases. Germline loops: CDR1 FNHDT, CDR2 SITEND (reference sequence). CDR3 size: 14 residues. Trimming removed 3 bases from V and 0 bases from J; junction bases left unmatched: 0. CDR3 DNA (partial): TGTGCCAGCAGTAGGACAGGGGCAAACACA. Amino acids: CASSRTGANT. The CDR3, in full, reads CASSRTGANTEVFF.

As concerns this clone: Here the gene names and germline are mouse. The read falls 4 residues short of the CDR3 end, and the missing part is taken from the germline J gene. This chain joins TRBV19 and TRBJ2-3, with 12 positions matching TRBD2. V shed 4 bases, J shed 1 base, and the junction held 13 bases outside the gene matches. The CDR3 covers 19 residues. Looked up from germline, CDR1 is FNHDT and CDR2 is SITEND (reference sequence). The chain's CDR3 is CASSSLLTGGARGAETLYF. The part of the CDR3 DNA that was read is TGTGCCAGCAGTTCCCTTTTGACTGGGGGGGCGAGGGGTGCAGAA.

This clone was seen a few times. The germline and genes are mouse ones. The missing CDR3 end, 3 residues past where the read stops, is filled in from the germline J gene. This rearrangement joins TRBV31 to TRBJ1-6, with 7 bases that match TRBD1. TRBJ1-6 qualifies as an ORF whose function is uncertain. The CDR3 length is 15 residues. Germline-derived CDR1 and CDR2 are GKSSPN and SITVG. V gave up 0 bases and J gave up 4 bases; unmatched junction bases: 3. Here the CDR3 reads CAWSLGGQYNSPLYF. The DNA read from the CDR3 is TGTGCCTGGAGTCTAGGGGGACAGTATAATTCGCCC.

Concerning this clone: Its ends do not fully match the called genes, so a read error is possible. Gene and germline names: mouse. Read data end 4 residues before the CDR3 end; the end is taken from the germline J gene. The gene calls are TRBV19 and TRBJ2-3, with TRBD2 matching over 8 bases. CDR1 is FNHDT, CDR2 SITEND, per germline (reference sequence). The CDR3 covers 17 residues. The CDR3 bases that were read are TGTGCCAGCAGCATAGGCCCTGGGGGGTCTAGTGCAGAA. Translation: CASSIGPGGSSAE. The whole CDR3 sequence is CASSIGPGGSSAETLYF. The whole variable domain, filled in from reference TRBV19 and TRBJ2-3, reads GGIITQTPKFLIGQEGQKLTLKCQQNFNHDTMYWYRQDSGKGLRLIYYSITENDLQKGDLSEGYDASREKKSSFSLTVTSAQKNEMAVFLCASSIGPGGSSAETLYFGSGTRLTVL.

Note on this clone: Here the gene names and germline are mouse. The read finishes 4 residues shy of the CDR3 end, and the germline J gene is used to complete it. V is TRBV31 and J is TRBJ1-1; D is perhaps TRBD1 (5 bases). CDR3 size: 14 residues. Germline assignment: CDR1 GKSSPN and CDR2 SITVG. The CDR3 sequence is CAWSLVWGEGEVFF. The sequenced CDR3 bases are TGTGCCTGGAGTCTAGTCTGGGGGGAAGGA.

This clone was picked up a small number of times. Gene names refer to mouse genes. The missing CDR3 end, 4 residues past where the read stops, is filled in from the germline J gene. The same CDR3 is also encoded by other DNA sequences in this sample. The chain is built from TRBV1 and TRBJ2-1; 11 positions agree with TRBD2. CDR3 length: 16 amino acids. V lost 1 base to trimming and J lost 3 bases; unmatched junction nucleotides: 2. Germline-derived CDR1 and CDR2 are NSQYPW and LRSPGD (reference sequence). Incomplete CDR3 DNA: TGCACCTGCAGTGCAGGAGGGACTGGGGGCTATGCT. It translates to CTCSAGGTGGYA. The full CDR3 sequence reads CTCSAGGTGGYAEQFF. Drawing the rest from reference TRBV1 and TRBJ2-1, the complete variable domain is VTLLEQNPRWRLVPRGQAVNLRCILKNSQYPWMSWYQQDLQKQLQWLFTLRSPGDKEVKSLPGADYLATRVTDTELRLQVANMSQGRTLYCTCSAGGTGGYAEQFFGPGTRLTVL.

The sample holds a few counts of this clone. These gene names are mouse names. The read comes to an end 4 residues before the CDR3 does, leaving the germline J gene to fill in the end. The same CDR3 is also encoded by other DNA sequences in this sample. The chain recombines TRBV5 with TRBJ2-1; TRBD2 matches at 10 bases. The CDR3 covers 16 residues. The J segment lost 2 bases and the V segment lost 0 bases, leaving 1 base of the junction unmatched. Germline loops: CDR1 LGHNA, CDR2 YNLKQL (reference sequence). CDR3 amino acids: CASSQDWGGDYAEQFF. The sequenced CDR3 bases are TGTGCCAGCAGCCAAGACTGGGGGGGCGACTATGCT.

A note on this clone: These gene names are mouse names. The missing CDR3 end, 4 residues past where the read stops, is filled in from the germline J gene. The chain employs TRBV1 and TRBJ2-2; 8 bases are a match to TRBD2. V lost 0 bases to trimming and J lost 3 bases; unmatched junction nucleotides: 6. The V gene's germline CDR1 is NSQYPW and CDR2 LRSPGD (reference sequence). The CDR3 is 17 amino acids. The CDR3 loop is CTCSADYFWGDTGQLYF. The CDR3 bases that were read are TGCACCTGCAGTGCAGATTACTTCTGGGGGGACACCGGG.

Comments on this clone: The genes are named according to mouse. Sequencing ends 4 residues short of the CDR3 end; the germline J gene provides the rest. The genes are TRBV1 and TRBJ2-3, with D uncertain. The V gene's germline CDR1 is NSQYPW and CDR2 LRSPGD (reference sequence). V gave up 0 bases and J gave up 2 bases, with 9 bases separating them. This CDR3 region has 15 residues. The part of the CDR3 DNA that was read is TGCACCTGCAGTGCAGATCGAGGGTTTGCAGAA. Translation: CTCSADRGFAE. The entire CDR3 protein is CTCSADRGFAETLYF.

This clone has only a few counts. Gene names denote mouse genes. The CDR3 end is not reached by the read, which stops 4 residues before it; the germline J gene fills it in. J is TRBJ2-1 and V is TRBV3, with TRBD2 matching over 8 bases. Germline CDR1 is SNHLY and CDR2 is FYNGKV (reference sequence). CDR3 length: 16 amino acids. The V and J ends lost 1 base and 3 bases, in that order; junction bases with no gene match: 5. Incomplete CDR3 DNA: TGTGCCAGCAGCTTAGAGCTGGACTGGGTCTATGCT. This codes for CASSLELDWVYA. The complete CDR3 protein is CASSLELDWVYAEQFF. The variable domain in full, completed from reference TRBV3 and TRBJ2-1, reads GPKVLQIPSHQIIDMGQMVTLNCDPVSNHLYFYWYKQILGQQMEFLVNFYNGKVMEKSKLFKDQFSVERPDGSYFTLKIQPTALEDSAVYFCASSLELDWVYAEQFFGPGTRLTVL.

To note about this clone: The gene symbols are mouse symbols. The CDR3 extends 3 residues past the end of the read, so its final part is completed from the germline J gene. This chain connects TRBV13-1 to TRBJ1-6, with a tentative D call TRBD1 (5 bases). TRBJ1-6 is an open reading frame whose function is uncertain. Per the germline V gene, CDR1 is NSHNY and CDR2 is SYGAGN. The CDR3 covers 15 residues. V was clipped by 2 bases and J by 2 bases, with 8 bases between them. The CDR3 reads CASSEGGTYNSPLYF. The CDR3 bases that were read are TGTGCCAGCAGTGAGGGGGGGACCTATAATTCGCCC.

This clone was seen a few times. Gene names refer to mouse genes. The read gets to within 4 residues of the CDR3 end, and the germline J gene fills in the rest. Other DNA sequences in the same sample also yield this CDR3. The chain couples TRBV5 to TRBJ2-3; maybe TRBD1 (6 bases). Germline values: CDR1 LGHNA, CDR2 YNLKQL (reference sequence). The CDR3 totals 16 residues. V lost 0 bases and J 0 bases, leaving 10 bases between the germline ends. The CDR3 is CASSQDRGASAETLYF. CDR3 DNA, as far as it was read: TGTGCCAGCAGCCAAGACAGGGGCGCTAGTGCAGAA.

This clone was seen more than once but under ten times. The gene names given are mouse names. Incomplete CDR3 DNA: TGTGCCAGCAGTGCTGGGGGGGAAACT. Residues: CASSAGGET. The entire CDR3 protein is CASSAGGETEQFF. The chain links TRBV13-3 to TRBJ2-1; TRBD2 matches at 9 bases. The missing CDR3 end, 4 residues past where the read stops, is filled in from the germline J gene. Germline CDR1 reads NNHDY; CDR2 reads SYVADS. The length of the CDR3 is 13 residues.

This clone was counted a few times. Gene names are the mouse ones. The read stops 4 residues short of the end of the CDR3; the missing end is completed from the germline J gene. The rearrangement uses TRBV19 and TRBJ1-1, with a tentative D call TRBD1 (5 bases). CDR3 length: 13 amino acids. CDR1 and CDR2 from the germline V gene are FNHDT and SITEND (reference sequence). The CDR3 sequence: CASSKAGNPEVFF. The covered CDR3 bases are TGTGCCAGCAGTAAAGCAGGGAATCCA.

On this clone itself: Gene and germline names: mouse. The observed sequence ends 3 residues before the CDR3 terminus, with the missing tail filled in from the germline J gene. V gene TRBV31 combines with J gene TRBJ1-6; D is ambiguous. TRBJ1-6 is an ORF; its function is uncertain. Germline loops: CDR1 GKSSPN, CDR2 SITVG. The CDR3 contains 11 residues. Trimming cost V 1 base and J 10 bases, with 5 bases left between them. The CDR3 region is CAWSQGSPLYF. The DNA read from the CDR3 is TGTGCCTGGAGTCAAGGGTCGCCC.

This clone appeared a few times. Gene names and germline match the mouse. The read halts 4 residues ahead of the CDR3 end, with the missing end drawn from the germline J gene. This rearrangement joins TRBV1 to TRBJ2-5, with D tentatively TRBD2 (5 bases). Germline V lookup: CDR1 NSQYPW, CDR2 LRSPGD (reference sequence). This CDR3 comprises 13 residues. The CDR3 is CTCSADWADTQYF. The CDR3 DNA, read in part, is TGCACCTGCAGTGCAGACTGGGCGGAC.

A few counts support this clone. Mouse gene names apply. The CDR3 is cut off 4 residues early in the read; its end comes from the germline J gene. The rearrangement links TRBV31 to TRBJ2-5, with unresolved D. Looked up from germline, CDR1 is GKSSPN and CDR2 is SITVG. CDR3 length equals 12 residues. The sequenced part of the CDR3 DNA is TGTGCCTGGAGTCTAAGGGAAGAC. Translating it yields CAWSLRED. The full CDR3 is CAWSLREDTQYF.

There are a few counts of this clone. Mouse germline and gene names are used. The read comes to an end 4 residues before the CDR3 does, leaving the germline J gene to fill in the end. The J gene is TRBJ2-3, the V gene TRBV31; 11 bases map to TRBD2. From germline, CDR1 is GKSSPN and CDR2 SITVG. The CDR3 length is 14 residues. The CDR3 bases that were read are TGTGCCTGGAGTCTAGGGACTGGGGGAGAA. Its translation: CAWSLGTGGE. The full-length CDR3 reads as CAWSLGTGGETLYF. Together with reference TRBV31 and TRBJ2-3, the CDR3 gives the full variable domain: AQTIHQWPVAEIKAVGSPLSLGCTIKGKSSPNLYWYWQATGGTLQQLFYSITVGQVESVVQLNLSASRPKDDQFILSTEKLLLSHSGFYLCAWSLGTGGETLYFGSGTRLTVL.